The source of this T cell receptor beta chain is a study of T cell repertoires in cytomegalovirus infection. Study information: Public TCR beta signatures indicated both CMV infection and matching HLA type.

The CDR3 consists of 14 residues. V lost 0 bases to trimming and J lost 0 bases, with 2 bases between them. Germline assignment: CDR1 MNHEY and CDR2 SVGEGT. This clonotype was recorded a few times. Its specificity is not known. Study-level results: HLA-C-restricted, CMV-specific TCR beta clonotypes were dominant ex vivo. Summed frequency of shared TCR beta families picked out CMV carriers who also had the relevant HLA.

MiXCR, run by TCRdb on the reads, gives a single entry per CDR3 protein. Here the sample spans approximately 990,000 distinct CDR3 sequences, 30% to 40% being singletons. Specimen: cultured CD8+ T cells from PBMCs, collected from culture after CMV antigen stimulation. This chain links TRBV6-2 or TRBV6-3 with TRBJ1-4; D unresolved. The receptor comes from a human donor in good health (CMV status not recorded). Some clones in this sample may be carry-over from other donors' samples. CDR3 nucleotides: TGTGCCAGCAGTTACTCTTCAACTAATGAAAAACTGTTTTTT. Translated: CASSYSSTNEKLFF.